Ten or more counts support the clone carrying this T cell receptor beta chain. What it binds is unknown. The data were taken from a study of T cell repertoires in cytomegalovirus infection. TCRdb re-derived calls from the reads in MiXCR, one entry per CDR3 protein. The table records 350,000 to 400,000 distinct CDR3 sequences, around a third of them present only once. This sample comprised cultured PBMCs, obtained from culture after CMV antigen stimulation. This TCR was recovered from a human donor in good health (CMV status not recorded). Some clones in this sample may be carry-over from other donors' samples.

CDR3 region: CATSVGYNSPLHF. CDR3 bases: TGTGCCACCAGTGTTGGATATAATTCACCCCTCCACTTT. The V call is TRBV24-1, the J call TRBJ1-6; D gene unclear. Germline-derived CDR1 and CDR2 are KGHDR and SFDVKD. The CDR3 is 13 amino acids. V gave up 5 bases and J gave up 4 bases, with 5 bases separating them.